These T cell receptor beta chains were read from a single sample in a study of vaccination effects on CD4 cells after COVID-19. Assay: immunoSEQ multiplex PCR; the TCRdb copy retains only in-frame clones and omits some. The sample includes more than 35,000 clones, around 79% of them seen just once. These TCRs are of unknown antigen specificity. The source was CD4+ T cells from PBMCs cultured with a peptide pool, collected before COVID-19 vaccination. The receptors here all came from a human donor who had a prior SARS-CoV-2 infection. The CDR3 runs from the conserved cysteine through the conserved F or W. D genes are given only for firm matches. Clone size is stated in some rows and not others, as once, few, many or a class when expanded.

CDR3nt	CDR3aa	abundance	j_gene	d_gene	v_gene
TGTGCCAGCAGCTCCCCGGGACGTAGGTTGAACACTGAAGCTTTCTTT	CASSSPGRRLNTEAFF	.	TRBJ1-1	.	TRBV28
TGTGCCAGCAGCTTCCAATCCAGGGTTGGCTACACCTTC	CASSFQSRVGYTF	few	TRBJ1-2	.	TRBV11-1
TGTGCCACCTCCGGACAGACGACATACAATGAGCAGTTCTTC	CATSGQTTYNEQFF	.	TRBJ2-1	.	TRBV10-3
TGTGCCAGCAGCTCTGGACTCAAAAGGAACACCGGGGAGCTGTTTTTT	CASSSGLKRNTGELFF	.	TRBJ2-2	.	TRBV5-4
TGTGCCAGCAGCTTATTCAGCGGCAACTACGAGCAGTACTTC	CASSLFSGNYEQYF	.	TRBJ2-7	.	TRBV11-2
TGTGCCAGTAGTCCTCCGGCCCTCTATGGCTACACCTTC	CASSPPALYGYTF	.	TRBJ1-2	.	TRBV19
TGTGCCAGCAGCTTAGGCCGGGACAGGGTAAAATACGAGCAGTACTTC	CASSLGRDRVKYEQYF	.	TRBJ2-7	TRBD1	TRBV7-6
TGCGCCAGCAGCTTGAGACTAGCGGGAGGTCGGGACGAGCAGTACTTC	CASSLRLAGGRDEQYF	once	TRBJ2-7	TRBD2	TRBV5-1
TGTGCCAGAAGCCCCGGCAGGGGGTTCTACAATGAGCAGTTCTTC	CARSPGRGFYNEQFF	.	TRBJ2-1	TRBD1	TRBV5-3
TGTGCCAGCAGCCAAGATTTCGGTGGAACAGGGCCCTACAATGAGCAGTTCTTC	CASSQDFGGTGPYNEQFF	.	TRBJ2-1	.	TRBV3-1/TRBV3-2
TGTGCCAGCAGTGGGGGCTCGCAGAGCTCCTACAATGAGCAGTTCTTC	CASSGGSQSSYNEQFF	.	TRBJ2-1	.	TRBV6-4
TGTGCCAGCTGTACGGATACAGATACGCAGTATTTT	CASCTDTDTQYF	once	TRBJ2-3	.	TRBV2
TGTGCCAGCAGTTTAAGGGGGTCGTCACCCCTCCACTTT	CASSLRGSSPLHF	.	TRBJ1-6	.	TRBV12-3/TRBV12-4